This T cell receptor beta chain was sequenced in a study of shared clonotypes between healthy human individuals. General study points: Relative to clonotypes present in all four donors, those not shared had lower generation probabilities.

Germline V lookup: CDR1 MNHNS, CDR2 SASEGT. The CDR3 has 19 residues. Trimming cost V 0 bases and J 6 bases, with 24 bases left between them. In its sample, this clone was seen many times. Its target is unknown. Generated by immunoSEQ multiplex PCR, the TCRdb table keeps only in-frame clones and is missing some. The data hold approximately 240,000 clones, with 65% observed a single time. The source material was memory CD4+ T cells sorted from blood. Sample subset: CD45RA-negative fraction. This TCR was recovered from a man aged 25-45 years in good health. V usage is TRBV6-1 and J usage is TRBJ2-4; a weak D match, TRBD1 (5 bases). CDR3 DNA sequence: TGTGCCAGCAGTGAAGCGCTGAGGCTAGGGGTTGGATCGAGAAACATTCAGTACTTC. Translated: CASSEALRLGVGSRNIQYF.